Sequencing of this TCR beta chain was carried out in a study of T-cell memory formation after mild COVID-19 (dated by TCRdb to about 2021). Background on the whole study: TCR sequence clusters from the two donors were found to be largely donor specific. In two donors, T-cell clones that expanded and contracted after mild COVID-19 were tracked by sequencing TCRalpha and TCRbeta repertoires over time. The cohort was made up of two young adult volunteers, one female and one male, who were previously healthy. General conclusions and limits of the study: The second-wave clones that peaked on day 37 were not confirmed to be SARS-CoV-2 specific. Some responding clones were detected in pre-infection memory, which suggested that pre-existing cross-reactive memory T cells had joined the SARS-CoV-2 response. Contracting CD4+ clones were found mainly in CM and EM memory subsets, while CD8+ clones were enriched in EMRA. Only a couple of mild cases were covered by the study, and larger cohorts that include severe cases with pre-infection samples were considered necessary. Balanced CD4/CD8 phenotypes were observed for clones contracting from day 15 to 85, whereas a bias towards CD4+ was observed for a second wave of clones expanding from day 15 to 37.

Ficoll-Paque density gradient centrifugation was the method used to isolate PBMCs. On this clonotype: The specificity of this receptor is unknown. Base quality data are lacking; no much larger clone is found one base away.

V gives up 7 bases and J gives up 4 bases, and the segment between their germline ends measures 14 bases. Measured from the cysteine to the phenylalanine, the CDR3 is 13 residues long. Just CDR3 DNA is preserved here, 39 bases in frame from base 1. CDR1 and CDR2, per the germline V gene, are SGHRS and YFSETQ. The sample was run on an Illumina NovaSeq 6000. TCRalpha and TCRbeta cDNA libraries were built by 5'RACE with constant-segment primers, adding sample barcodes and unique molecular identifiers. Trizol reagent was used to extract RNA from every sample. Amplification of the libraries took two PCR steps, and the second step added a second sample barcode plus Illumina TruSeq adapters. Libraries were sequenced on an Illumina NovaSeq with 2 x 150 bp paired-end reads. On the authors' methods: Demultiplexing of reads and collapsing into UMI-guided consensus sequences were performed with migec v1.2.7. Using mixcr v2.1.11, the UMI consensuses were aligned to TRA and TRB V and J templates and assembled into clonotypes. A clonotype was counted as expanded or contracted only when both edgeR and NoisET called the clonotype significant, with the noise models trained on biological replicates. For edgeR calls, a false discovery rate-adjusted p below 0.01 and a log2 fold-change threshold of 1 were applied. As an exploratory analysis of dynamics, max-normalized trajectories of the 1000 most abundant clonotypes were examined by PCA with hierarchical clustering. Each responding clone was given a CD4 or CD8 phenotype based on the CD4+ and CD8+ repertoires, which had been sequenced separately. TCRdb trimmed public reads at Q25 via fastp, called clones via MiXCR and kept in-frame beta chains. Rows with one shared CDR3 protein collapse into an entry with the most common genes and DNA. These V and J calls are TCRdb output, not the study's own analysis. Recorded for this sample are roughly 320,000 distinct CDR3 sequences; 25% to 30% of them occurred a single time. The ten largest make up roughly 14% of the sample.

The sample comprised PBMCs or a T cell subset sorted from them (not recorded which). This TCR derives from an adult woman who had mild COVID-19 (a few samples of this study predate the infection). The sample titles of this study are shuffled in the database, so cell type and time point are left out; the donor was told from shared clones. The receptor chain draws on TRBV5-1 and TRBJ1-2; no D gene is confidently identified. Here the CDR3 is given as CASRPKGGYGYTF. The DNA is TGCGCCAGCCGTCCGAAGGGAGGCTATGGCTACACCTTC.